This TCR beta chain was identified during a study of T-cell memory formation after mild COVID-19. General study points: Clones contracting over day 15 to 85 were CD4/CD8 balanced, with later expanders leaning CD4+. Some clones that responded were present in memory (sampled pre-infection), which suggests cross-reactive memory joined.

About this clonotype: Its target is unknown.

TCRdb fed the 5' RACE reads into MiXCR, producing one record per CDR3 protein. The repertoire holds 410,000 or so distinct CDR3 sequences, with about 25% as singletons. The sequencing sample was made of PBMCs or a T cell subset sorted from them (not recorded which). The TCR was taken from an adult woman who had mild COVID-19 (a few samples of this study predate the infection). Cell type and time point are not known.

CDR3 in DNA: TGCGCCAGCAGCCAACGGGACCCCAAGACAGGGTACAATGAGCAGTTCTTC. Protein: CASSQRDPKTGYNEQFF. The chain recombines TRBV4-1 with TRBJ2-1; 7 nucleotides match TRBD1. In germline, CDR1 is MGHRA, CDR2 YSYEKL. This CDR3 has 17 residues. J lost 4 bases, V lost 2 bases, and 11 bases had no gene match.